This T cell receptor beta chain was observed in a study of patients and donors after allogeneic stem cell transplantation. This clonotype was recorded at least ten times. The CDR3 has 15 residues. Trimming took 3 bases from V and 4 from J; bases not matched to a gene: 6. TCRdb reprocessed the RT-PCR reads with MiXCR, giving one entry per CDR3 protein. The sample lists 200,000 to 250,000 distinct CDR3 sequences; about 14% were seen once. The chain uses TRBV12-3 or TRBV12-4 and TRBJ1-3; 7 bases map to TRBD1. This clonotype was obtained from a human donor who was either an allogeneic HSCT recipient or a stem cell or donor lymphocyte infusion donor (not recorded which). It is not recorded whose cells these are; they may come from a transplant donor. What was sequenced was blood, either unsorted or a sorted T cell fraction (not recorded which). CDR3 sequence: CASSFGQAGGNTIYF. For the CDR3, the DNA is TGTGCCAGCAGTTTCGGACAGGCGGGCGGAAACACCATATATTTT.